Below, 6 T cell receptor beta chains from the same sample are listed, as sequenced in a study of T cell repertoires in cytomegalovirus infection. One entry per CDR3 protein results from TCRdb running MiXCR on the reads. The table includes more than 650,000 distinct CDR3 sequences, 35% to 45% detected once. The material sequenced was PBMCs. The receptors were sampled from a human donor in good health (CMV status not recorded). Some clones in this sample may be carry-over from other donors' samples.

The chain is built from TRBV5-1 and TRBJ2-7; 15 positions agree with TRBD2. Germline V CDR1 and CDR2: SGHRS, YFSETQ. V was pared by 4 bases and J by 3 bases, with 2 bases of the junction left unmatched. This CDR3 is 15 amino acids long. The CDR3, as DNA: TGCGCCAGCAGCGGGGGACTAGCGGGGGGCTACGAGCAGTACTTC. Encoded protein: CASSGGLAGGYEQYF.

The J gene is TRBJ1-1, the V gene TRBV6-2 or TRBV6-3, with a tentative D call TRBD1 (5 bases). Between the trimmed V and J ends, which lost 2 bases and 0 bases, there was a span of 10 bases. This CDR3 is 15 amino acids long. Germline lookup yields CDR1 MNHEY and CDR2 SVGEGT. Here the CDR3 reads CASSYRGLMNTEAFF. The CDR3 DNA is TGTGCCAGCAGTTACAGGGGCCTCATGAACACTGAAGCTTTCTTT.

This clonotype has only a few counts. The chain uses TRBV10-3 and TRBJ2-1, with 10 nucleotides matching TRBD2. With V trimmed by 0 bases and J by 2 bases, 10 bases remained unmatched. The CDR3 is made up of 19 amino acids. Germline values: CDR1 ENHRY, CDR2 SYGVKD. The CDR3 bases are TGTGCCATCAGTGAGTCCCTAGCGGGAGATCGACCTCCCTACAATGAGCAGTTCTTC. Translated, it gives CAISESLAGDRPPYNEQFF.

This chain links TRBV27 with TRBJ1-5, with unresolved D. Germline CDR1 MNHEY, CDR2 SMNVEV (reference sequence). The V and J ends lost 6 bases and 0 bases respectively, with 18 bases between them. CDR3 length equals 17 residues. The CDR3 loop reads CASSLLTPKNSNQPQHF. CDR3 in DNA: TGTGCCAGCAGCCTTCTTACCCCCAAAAATAGCAATCAGCCCCAGCATTTT.

This clonotype was observed once. V usage is TRBV12-3 or TRBV12-4 and J usage is TRBJ2-1; 11 nucleotides agree with TRBD2. The CDR3 has 15 residues. With 6 bases clipped from V and 5 bases from J, the junction kept 6 bases outside the gene matches. The CDR3 is CASSLTSGGNNEQFF. CDR3 sequence (DNA): TGTGCCAGCAGCCTCACTAGCGGGGGCAACAATGAGCAGTTCTTC.

J is TRBJ1-2 and V is TRBV9, with D tentatively TRBD1 (5 bases). The CDR3 covers 14 residues. The germline V gene has CDR1 SGDLS and CDR2 YYNGEE. V was pared by 4 bases and J by 4 bases, with 14 bases between. The CDR3 coding sequence is TGTGCCAGCAGCACTAGTTCAGGGATCTATGGCTACACCTTC. Translation gives CASSTSSGIYGYTF. Using reference TRBV9 and TRBJ1-2 for the parts outside the CDR3, the full variable domain is DSGVTQTPKHLITATGQRVTLRCSPRSGDLSVYWYQQSLDQGLQFLIQYYNGEERAKGNILERFSAQQFPDLHSELNLSSLELGDSALYFCASSTSSGIYGYTFGSGTRLTVV.